Included here is one T cell receptor beta chain sequence, with context. Its matching antigen is unknown. At the DNA level, this CDR3 is encoded by other sequences in the same sample as well. These data originate in a study of cytomegalovirus exposure and HLA in healthy donors. Regarding the study as a whole: Owing to their indistinguishability, certain V segments, notably TRBV6-2 and TRBV6-3, were excluded. Likely technical artifact: a cluster of highly shared sequence variants. A link between a missense DCLRE1C variant and TCR beta V- and J-gene trimming emerged from a later analysis.

Primers for the PCR totalled 60 Vbeta and 13 Jbeta. Profiled with immunoSEQ multiplex PCR; TCRdb holds only in-frame clones, not every one. The table has under 200,000 clones, approximately 85% seen once. The CDR3 spans 15 residues. Germline values: CDR1 MNHNS, CDR2 SASEGT. Trimming removed 6 bases from V and 5 bases from J; junction bases left unmatched: 7. This receptor was obtained from a man aged 18 to 30 in good health and CMV-seropositive. Sequenced material: PBMCs. The chain is built from TRBV6-1 and TRBJ1-4; 9 bases are shared with TRBD1. In DNA form, the CDR3 reads TGTGCCAGCAGCGATTGGGACAGGGCGAATGAAAAACTGTTTTTT. Its translation: CASSDWDRANEKLFF.